These T cell receptor beta chains were read from a single sample in a study of cytomegalovirus exposure and HLA in healthy donors. Sequencing was performed with immunoSEQ multiplex PCR; in TCRdb, only in-frame clones are kept and a portion is missing. The sample holds around 150,000 clones, roughly 80% seen once. The specimen was PBMCs. The receptors come from a male donor in good health and CMV-seronegative. Both conserved end residues are part of each CDR3. Fields, in order: V gene, clone size, J gene, D gene, CDR3 DNA, CDR3 protein. D genes are given only for firm matches. Some rows have no size entry. The others give once, few or many, or a class for an expanded clone.

v_call: TRBV6-5
clone_size: -
j_call: TRBJ1-2
d_call: -
cdr3_nt: TGTGCCAGCAGCCCAGCGGGGTCGGGGGGCTACACCTTC
cdr3_aa: CASSPAGSGGYTF

v_call: TRBV2
clone_size: -
j_call: TRBJ2-1
d_call: -
cdr3_nt: TGTGCCAGCAGCCAAGACTGGTCTGGGAATGAGCAGTTCTTC
cdr3_aa: CASSQDWSGNEQFF

v_call: TRBV10-2
clone_size: -
j_call: TRBJ2-5
d_call: -
cdr3_nt: TGCGCCAGCAGTGGTAGGGGGAAAGAGACCCAGTACTTC
cdr3_aa: CASSGRGKETQYF

v_call: TRBV30
clone_size: -
j_call: TRBJ2-1
d_call: -
cdr3_nt: TGTGCCTGCCAACCCCAGACTCCCAATGAGCAGTTCTTC
cdr3_aa: CACQPQTPNEQFF

v_call: TRBV28
clone_size: -
j_call: TRBJ1-1
d_call: -
cdr3_nt: TGTGCCAGCAGTTTACAGGGTTCGGGGAGGATCTTT
cdr3_aa: CASSLQGSGRIF

v_call: TRBV7-2
clone_size: -
j_call: TRBJ2-7
d_call: TRBD2
cdr3_nt: TGTGCCAGCAGCTTAGGACTAGCGGGGGCCTCCTACGAGCAGTACTTC
cdr3_aa: CASSLGLAGASYEQYF

v_call: TRBV9
clone_size: -
j_call: TRBJ1-4
d_call: -
cdr3_nt: TGTGCCAGCAGCGTCTCAGGGGCGCAATATGAAAAACTGTTTTTT
cdr3_aa: CASSVSGAQYEKLFF

v_call: TRBV19
clone_size: -
j_call: TRBJ2-1
d_call: -
cdr3_nt: TGTGCCAGTAGTATCCAGGGCGGCTCCTACAATGAGCAGTTCTTC
cdr3_aa: CASSIQGGSYNEQFF

v_call: TRBV2
clone_size: -
j_call: TRBJ2-5
d_call: TRBD1
cdr3_nt: TGTGCCAGCAGTCCAAATAATCCGGGACAGGGGGGGACCCAGTACTTC
cdr3_aa: CASSPNNPGQGGTQYF

v_call: TRBV2
clone_size: -
j_call: TRBJ2-3
d_call: TRBD1
cdr3_nt: TGTGCCAGCGGGACAGAGCCCAAGAACACAGATACGCAGTATTTT
cdr3_aa: CASGTEPKNTDTQYF

v_call: TRBV30
clone_size: -
j_call: TRBJ2-1
d_call: -
cdr3_nt: TGTGCCTGGAGTGTATCGGACAATGAGCAGTTCTTC
cdr3_aa: CAWSVSDNEQFF

v_call: TRBV10-3
clone_size: few
j_call: TRBJ2-3
d_call: TRBD2
cdr3_nt: TGTGCCATCAGCGCGGGGGGGCTTGCAGATACGCAGTATTTT
cdr3_aa: CAISAGGLADTQYF

v_call: TRBV7-9
clone_size: -
j_call: TRBJ2-3
d_call: TRBD2
cdr3_nt: TGTGCCAGCAGCTTCGGGTTAGCGGGGGGTACAGATACGCAGTATTTT
cdr3_aa: CASSFGLAGGTDTQYF

v_call: TRBV2
clone_size: -
j_call: TRBJ1-2
d_call: -
cdr3_nt: TGTGCCAGCAGTCGGGGGGATCCTAACTATGGCTACACCTTC
cdr3_aa: CASSRGDPNYGYTF

v_call: TRBV6-5
clone_size: -
j_call: TRBJ2-2
d_call: TRBD2
cdr3_nt: TGTGCCAGCAGGTACTCAGCGGGAGGGAACACCGGGGAGCTGTTTTTT
cdr3_aa: CASRYSAGGNTGELFF

v_call: TRBV6-6
clone_size: -
j_call: TRBJ1-1
d_call: -
cdr3_nt: TGTGCCAGCACCACCCCCGGCCCAGGGATGAACACTGAAGCTTTCTTT
cdr3_aa: CASTTPGPGMNTEAFF

v_call: TRBV30
clone_size: -
j_call: TRBJ2-2
d_call: TRBD1
cdr3_nt: TGTGCCTGGACCCGGCTAGGGACAGGGCGCGCCGGGGAGCTGTTTTTT
cdr3_aa: CAWTRLGTGRAGELFF

v_call: TRBV27
clone_size: -
j_call: TRBJ2-3
d_call: -
cdr3_nt: TGTGCCAGCAGTTTGGGGCGCGCGGGGAGCCCCGCTACGCAGTATTTT
cdr3_aa: CASSLGRAGSPATQYF

v_call: TRBV7-8
clone_size: -
j_call: TRBJ2-7
d_call: -
cdr3_nt: TGTGCCAGCAGCCCACTCCTCGAGCAGTACTTC
cdr3_aa: CASSPLLEQYF

v_call: TRBV5-1
clone_size: -
j_call: TRBJ2-1
d_call: TRBD2
cdr3_nt: TGCGCCAGCAGCTTAAGGCTAGCGGGAGCAGGGTGGCAGTTCTTC
cdr3_aa: CASSLRLAGAGWQFF